Listed below are T cell receptor beta chains from one sample, sequenced in a study of T-cell reconstitution after alpha-beta-depleted transplantation in children. A single record per CDR3 protein comes from TCRdb applying MiXCR to the PCR reads. This table holds fewer than 120,000 distinct CDR3 sequences, about 9.3% found once. Sequences were derived from PBMCs from the stem cell graft donor, sampled from the stem cell graft. The receptor source for this set is a human donor who donated a stem cell graft to a child with acute lymphoblastic leukemia. Both conserved end residues are part of each CDR3. The D gene is left open where the match is weak. Clone sizes are given selectively: once, few, many, or a class where the clone is expanded.

cdr3_aa	cdr3_nt	v_call	d_call	j_call	clone_size
CASSLMGTGVVDTQYF	TGTGCCAGCAGCTTAATGGGGACAGGGGTGGTAGATACGCAGTATTTT	TRBV7-2	TRBD1	TRBJ2-3	many
CASSLEAGDNYGYTF	TGTGCCAGCAGCTTGGAGGCAGGAGATAACTATGGCTACACCTTC	TRBV5-5	-	TRBJ1-2	medium-sized
CSATSGGMNEQFF	TGCAGTGCCACTAGCGGGGGGATGAATGAGCAGTTCTTC	TRBV20-1	TRBD2	TRBJ2-1	many
CASRTSGNTGELFF	TGTGCCAGCAGAACTAGCGGGAACACCGGGGAGCTGTTTTTT	TRBV6-1	TRBD2	TRBJ2-2	-
CASSLSSPGYEQYF	TGTGCCAGCAGTTTATCCAGCCCGGGCTACGAGCAGTACTTC	TRBV27	-	TRBJ2-7	many
CASSEQGLMGSPLHF	TGTGCCAGCAGCGAACAGGGACTAATGGGTTCACCCCTCCACTTT	TRBV7-2	-	TRBJ1-6	many
CASSFAATQADTQYF	TGCGCAAGCAGCTTTGCGGCAACCCAGGCAGATACGCAGTATTTT	TRBV5-1	-	TRBJ2-3	many
CASSSGTAEGGQPQHF	TGTGCCAGCAGTTCGGGGACAGCTGAGGGTGGCCAGCCCCAGCATTTT	TRBV12-3/TRBV12-4	TRBD1	TRBJ1-5	many
CASSLASPPGANVLTF	TGTGCCAGCAGCTTAGCGAGTCCTCCTGGGGCCAACGTCCTGACTTTC	TRBV7-6	-	TRBJ2-6	many
CASSQEYGGRYNEQFF	TGCGCCAGCAGCCAAGAGTACGGGGGCCGCTACAATGAGCAGTTCTTC	TRBV4-1	-	TRBJ2-1	many
CASSFPGGELFF	TGTGCCAGCAGTTTTCCGGGCGGGGAGCTGTTTTTT	TRBV12-3/TRBV12-4	-	TRBJ2-2	many
CASSRWGAQETQYF	TGTGCCAGCAGCCGCTGGGGGGCCCAAGAGACCCAGTACTTC	TRBV7-2	-	TRBJ2-5	many
CSARVWPGGSSYNEQFF	TGCAGTGCTAGGGTATGGCCGGGGGGGAGCTCCTACAATGAGCAGTTCTTC	TRBV20-1	TRBD2	TRBJ2-1	many
CASSLTGGDYGYTF	TGTGCCAGCAGCCTGACAGGGGGGGACTATGGCTACACCTTC	TRBV4-2	TRBD1	TRBJ1-2	many
CASSPLSGGAYEQYF	TGTGCCAGCTCACCACTGTCAGGGGGTGCCTACGAGCAGTACTTC	TRBV18	TRBD1	TRBJ2-7	-
CASSPASGGPQHF	TGTGCCAGCAGCCCTGCCTCAGGGGGCCCCCAGCATTTT	TRBV12-3/TRBV12-4	TRBD1	TRBJ1-5	many
CASSLGGQPYEQYF	TGCGCCAGCAGCTTGGGAGGACAGCCCTACGAGCAGTACTTC	TRBV5-1	-	TRBJ2-7	many
CASSFGTIYTF	TGTGCCAGCAGTTTCGGAACCATCTACACCTTC	TRBV12-3/TRBV12-4	-	TRBJ1-2	many